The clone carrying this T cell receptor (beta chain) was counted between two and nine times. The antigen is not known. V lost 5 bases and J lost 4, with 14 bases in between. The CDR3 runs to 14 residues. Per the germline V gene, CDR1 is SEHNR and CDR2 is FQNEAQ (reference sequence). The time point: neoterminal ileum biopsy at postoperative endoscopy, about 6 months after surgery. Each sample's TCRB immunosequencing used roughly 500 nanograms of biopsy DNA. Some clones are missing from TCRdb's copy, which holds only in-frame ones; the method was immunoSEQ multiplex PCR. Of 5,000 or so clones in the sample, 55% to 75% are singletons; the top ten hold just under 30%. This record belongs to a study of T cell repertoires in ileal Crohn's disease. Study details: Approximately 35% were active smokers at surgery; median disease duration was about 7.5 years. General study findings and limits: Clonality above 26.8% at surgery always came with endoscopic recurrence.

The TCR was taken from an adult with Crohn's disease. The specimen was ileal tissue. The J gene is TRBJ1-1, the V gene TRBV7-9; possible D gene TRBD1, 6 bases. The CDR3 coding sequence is TGTGCCAGCAGCGCCAGGGGCATGGGCACTGAAGCTTTCTTT. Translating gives CASSARGMGTEAFF.